The clone carrying this T cell receptor beta chain was detected a few times. Its antigen is still unknown. Thyroid ultrasound and orbital computed tomography, with clinical symptoms and serum thyroxine and TRAb, informed diagnoses. Germline CDR1 is LGHNA and CDR2 is YNFKEQ. This CDR3 contains 17 residues. V lost 1 base to trimming and J lost 2 bases; unmatched junction nucleotides: 6. This record belongs to a study of T cells in Graves' hyperthyroidism and ophthalmopathy. Study-wide results and caveats: Peripheral blood also featured most of the thyroid clonotypes expanded above 0.001.

Amplification yielded TCR beta CDR3 regions, with RNA transcripts as the source. HTBI primers were the set used in a first-round RT-PCR of the TCR CDR3. Using its own MiXCR run on the multiplex PCR reads, TCRdb lists one record per CDR3 protein. This table holds around 570,000 distinct CDR3 sequences, 15% to 20% found once. The sample was blood. The chain is built from TRBV4-2 and TRBJ2-3, with 10 bases matching TRBD2. This TCR derives from a man in his forties or fifties with Graves' ophthalmopathy. For the CDR3, the DNA is TGTGCCAGCAGCCAAGGGACTAGCGGAGCCCCCACAGATACGCAGTATTTT. This sequence encodes CASSQGTSGAPTDTQYF.